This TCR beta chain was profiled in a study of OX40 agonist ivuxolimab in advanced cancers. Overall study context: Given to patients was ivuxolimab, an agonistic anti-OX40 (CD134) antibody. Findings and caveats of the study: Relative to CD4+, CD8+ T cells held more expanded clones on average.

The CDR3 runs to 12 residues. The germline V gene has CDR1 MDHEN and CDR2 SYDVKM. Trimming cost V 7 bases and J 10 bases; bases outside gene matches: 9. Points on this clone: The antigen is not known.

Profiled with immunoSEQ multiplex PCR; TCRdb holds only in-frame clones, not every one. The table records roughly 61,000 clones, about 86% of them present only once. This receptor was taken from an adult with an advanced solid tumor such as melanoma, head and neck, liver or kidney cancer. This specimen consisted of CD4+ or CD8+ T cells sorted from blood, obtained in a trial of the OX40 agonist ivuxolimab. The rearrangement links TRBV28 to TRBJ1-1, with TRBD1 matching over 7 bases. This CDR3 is CASTLKGAGAFF. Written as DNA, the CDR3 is TGTGCCAGCACCCTGAAGGGGGCTGGAGCTTTCTTT. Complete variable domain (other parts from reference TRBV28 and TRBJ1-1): DVKVTQSSRYLVKRTGEKVFLECVQDMDHENMFWYRQDPGLGLRLIYFSYDVKMKEKGDIPEGYSVSREKKERFSLILESASTNQTSMYLCASTLKGAGAFFGQGTRLTVV.